These T cell receptor beta chains were read from a single sample in a study of OX40 agonist ivuxolimab in advanced cancers. Profiling relied on immunoSEQ multiplex PCR, and the TCRdb table lists in-frame clones only, not all of them. The sample shows tens of thousands of clones, roughly 87% of them seen only once. Sequenced material: CD4+ or CD8+ T cells sorted from blood, taken in a trial of the OX40 agonist ivuxolimab. These receptor sequences come from an adult with an advanced solid tumor such as melanoma, head and neck, liver or kidney cancer. The CDR3 runs from the conserved cysteine through the conserved F or W. The order of the fields is CDR3 DNA, CDR3 protein, clone size, D gene, J gene, V gene. D genes are given only for firm matches. Size values are once, few and many counts, or a class for expanded clones, and some rows have none.

CDR3 DNA: TGTGCCAGCAGCCCATTAGGGGGACAGCTTAGCAATCAGCCCCAGCATTTT
CDR3 protein: CASSPLGGQLSNQPQHF
clone size: -
D gene: TRBD1
J gene: TRBJ1-5
V gene: TRBV27

CDR3 DNA: TGTGCCAGCAGCGACAGTTTACAAGAGACCCAGTACTTC
CDR3 protein: CASSDSLQETQYF
clone size: -
D gene: -
J gene: TRBJ2-5
V gene: TRBV11-3

CDR3 DNA: TGTGCCATCAGTGAATCAGGAATTAACACCGGGGAGCTGTTTTTT
CDR3 protein: CAISESGINTGELFF
clone size: few
D gene: -
J gene: TRBJ2-2
V gene: TRBV10-3

CDR3 DNA: TGTGCCAGCAGAATAAACGACAGGGGGGACGCCTACGAGCAGTACTTC
CDR3 protein: CASRINDRGDAYEQYF
clone size: -
D gene: TRBD1
J gene: TRBJ2-7
V gene: TRBV7-2

CDR3 DNA: TGTGCCAGCAGTTACGCTAGCGGGGGGGTTCGTGAGCAGTTCTTC
CDR3 protein: CASSYASGGVREQFF
clone size: -
D gene: TRBD2
J gene: TRBJ2-1
V gene: TRBV6-5

CDR3 DNA: TGCGCCAGCAGCCAACTAACAGGCCGCAGGGGCTACACCTTC
CDR3 protein: CASSQLTGRRGYTF
clone size: -
D gene: -
J gene: TRBJ1-2
V gene: TRBV4-1

CDR3 DNA: TGTGCCAGTAGTACACGACAGGGGTTGAATGAGCAGTTCTTC
CDR3 protein: CASSTRQGLNEQFF
clone size: -
D gene: TRBD1
J gene: TRBJ2-1
V gene: TRBV19

CDR3 DNA: TGTGCCAGCAGCCCCTCCGGGGGCGCCTACGAGCAGTACTTC
CDR3 protein: CASSPSGGAYEQYF
clone size: -
D gene: -
J gene: TRBJ2-7
V gene: TRBV11-2

CDR3 DNA: TGTGCCAGCAGCTTGGTGGGACAGGGGCGTGACAATGAGCAGTTCTTC
CDR3 protein: CASSLVGQGRDNEQFF
clone size: -
D gene: TRBD1
J gene: TRBJ2-1
V gene: TRBV5-4

CDR3 DNA: TGTGCCAGCAGCAAAGTTACTATGGGGAGAGAGGCTTTCTTT
CDR3 protein: CASSKVTMGREAFF
clone size: -
D gene: -
J gene: TRBJ1-1
V gene: TRBV21-1

CDR3 DNA: TGCGCCAGCAGTCGTGGACAGGAGTCAGAGACCCAGTACTTC
CDR3 protein: CASSRGQESETQYF
clone size: few
D gene: TRBD1
J gene: TRBJ2-5
V gene: TRBV5-1

CDR3 DNA: TGTGCCAGCACTTCTCCCGTGGGAGAAACCACAGATACGCAGTATTTT
CDR3 protein: CASTSPVGETTDTQYF
clone size: once
D gene: -
J gene: TRBJ2-3
V gene: TRBV28

CDR3 DNA: TGTGCCAGCTCTGGGGGGGCGGGCACTGAAGCTTTCTTT
CDR3 protein: CASSGGAGTEAFF
clone size: -
D gene: -
J gene: TRBJ1-1
V gene: TRBV6-5

CDR3 DNA: TGTGCCAGCAGTTCCCTCGGACAGGGCATTAACGGCTACACCTTC
CDR3 protein: CASSSLGQGINGYTF
clone size: -
D gene: TRBD1
J gene: TRBJ1-2
V gene: TRBV27

CDR3 DNA: TGCGCCAGCAGCCAAGAGGAGGGCGGGGGGAATCAGCCCCAGCATTTT
CDR3 protein: CASSQEEGGGNQPQHF
clone size: -
D gene: -
J gene: TRBJ1-5
V gene: TRBV4-1

CDR3 DNA: TGTGCCAGCACCCTCGACAGGGGAATCTCCGAGCAGTACTTC
CDR3 protein: CASTLDRGISEQYF
clone size: -
D gene: TRBD1
J gene: TRBJ2-7
V gene: TRBV6-6

CDR3 DNA: TGTGCCAGCAGTGACGTTCGGGGGAGGGCGACTGAAGCTTTCTTT
CDR3 protein: CASSDVRGRATEAFF
clone size: -
D gene: -
J gene: TRBJ1-1
V gene: TRBV2

CDR3 DNA: TGTGCCAGCAGCTTGGCACCTAGCGGGGGGCTTTACGAGCAGTACTTC
CDR3 protein: CASSLAPSGGLYEQYF
clone size: -
D gene: TRBD2
J gene: TRBJ2-7
V gene: TRBV5-4

CDR3 DNA: TGTGCCAGCAGCCCCCGGCACCGCTTGAACACCGGGGAGCTGTTTTTT
CDR3 protein: CASSPRHRLNTGELFF
clone size: -
D gene: -
J gene: TRBJ2-2
V gene: TRBV9

CDR3 DNA: TGTGCCAGCAGTTTGGGGGCAGGCACTGAAGCTTTCTTT
CDR3 protein: CASSLGAGTEAFF
clone size: -
D gene: -
J gene: TRBJ1-1
V gene: TRBV6-6

CDR3 DNA: TGTGCCAGCAGCTTAAAAGGACTAGCGGGGGGGCTAAAAGATACGCAGTATTTT
CDR3 protein: CASSLKGLAGGLKDTQYF
clone size: -
D gene: TRBD2
J gene: TRBJ2-3
V gene: TRBV7-2

CDR3 DNA: TGTGCCAGCAGCCATGGGGTAAACCAGCCCCAGCATTTT
CDR3 protein: CASSHGVNQPQHF
clone size: -
D gene: -
J gene: TRBJ1-5
V gene: TRBV7-9

CDR3 DNA: TGTGCCAGCAGCTTAGCGACGGGCCCAGGGGGCGCCGGTGGCTACACCTTC
CDR3 protein: CASSLATGPGGAGGYTF
clone size: -
D gene: TRBD1
J gene: TRBJ1-2
V gene: TRBV7-6

CDR3 DNA: TGTGCCAGCAGACGACCGGGAAACACCATATATTTT
CDR3 protein: CASRRPGNTIYF
clone size: many
D gene: -
J gene: TRBJ1-3
V gene: TRBV6-6

CDR3 DNA: TGCGCCAGCAGCTTGAGAAGAGACGCCACCGGGGAGCTGTTTTTT
CDR3 protein: CASSLRRDATGELFF
clone size: -
D gene: -
J gene: TRBJ2-2
V gene: TRBV5-1

CDR3 DNA: TGTGCCAGCACCCAGAACAGGGGGCCCTACAATGAGCAGTTCTTC
CDR3 protein: CASTQNRGPYNEQFF
clone size: -
D gene: TRBD1
J gene: TRBJ2-1
V gene: TRBV13

CDR3 DNA: TGCGCCAGCAGCCAAGTCTATTTAGGGGGCACCTACGAGCAGTACTTC
CDR3 protein: CASSQVYLGGTYEQYF
clone size: -
D gene: TRBD1
J gene: TRBJ2-7
V gene: TRBV4-1

CDR3 DNA: TGCGCCAGCAGCTTGGTGGTAGCAGGCAATGAGCAGTTCTTC
CDR3 protein: CASSLVVAGNEQFF
clone size: -
D gene: -
J gene: TRBJ2-1
V gene: TRBV5-1

CDR3 DNA: TGTGCCAGCAGCCCCGCGGGAGGGAGTTTAGGCAATCAGCCCCAGCATTTT
CDR3 protein: CASSPAGGSLGNQPQHF
clone size: -
D gene: -
J gene: TRBJ1-5
V gene: TRBV7-8

CDR3 DNA: TGCGCCAGCAGCCTAACCATTTCGGGACAGGGGGCCAAAAACATTCAGTACTTC
CDR3 protein: CASSLTISGQGAKNIQYF
clone size: once
D gene: TRBD1
J gene: TRBJ2-4
V gene: TRBV5-1

CDR3 DNA: TGTGCCAGCAGCTTATCCGGGGAAGGGGAGACCCAGTACTTC
CDR3 protein: CASSLSGEGETQYF
clone size: -
D gene: -
J gene: TRBJ2-5
V gene: TRBV7-9

CDR3 DNA: TGTGCCAGCAGCCTGAACCGAGTTGGACAGCCTAATTCACCCCTCCACTTT
CDR3 protein: CASSLNRVGQPNSPLHF
clone size: -
D gene: -
J gene: TRBJ1-6
V gene: TRBV9

CDR3 DNA: TGTGCCAGCAGGCCGGGACCCCTAAGCTCCTACGAGCAGTACTTC
CDR3 protein: CASRPGPLSSYEQYF
clone size: -
D gene: -
J gene: TRBJ2-7
V gene: TRBV6-5

CDR3 DNA: TGTGCCAGCAGCGGCCCCGTGGGACGCAGCTCCTACAATGAGCAGTTCTTC
CDR3 protein: CASSGPVGRSSYNEQFF
clone size: -
D gene: -
J gene: TRBJ2-1
V gene: TRBV9

CDR3 DNA: TGCGCCAGCAGCCTACTTGTGGGTCGCGTAGCCGGGGAGCTGTTTTTT
CDR3 protein: CASSLLVGRVAGELFF
clone size: -
D gene: -
J gene: TRBJ2-2
V gene: TRBV4-1

CDR3 DNA: TGTGCTAGTGCCTTCGGGACAGAGAACACCGGGGAGCTGTTTTTT
CDR3 protein: CASAFGTENTGELFF
clone size: -
D gene: TRBD1
J gene: TRBJ2-2
V gene: TRBV12-5

CDR3 DNA: TGTGCCAGTAGTACCATGGCCGGACAGGGTCAGCCCCAGCATTTT
CDR3 protein: CASSTMAGQGQPQHF
clone size: -
D gene: TRBD1
J gene: TRBJ1-5
V gene: TRBV19

CDR3 DNA: TGTGCCAGCAGCGCCTACCGCGGTGAAGCTTTCTTT
CDR3 protein: CASSAYRGEAFF
clone size: -
D gene: -
J gene: TRBJ1-1
V gene: TRBV9

CDR3 DNA: TGCGCCAGCAGCTTGTATCAGGGGGTTTCCCCCCTCTCTGGGGCCAACGTCCTGACTTTC
CDR3 protein: CASSLYQGVSPLSGANVLTF
clone size: -
D gene: TRBD1
J gene: TRBJ2-6
V gene: TRBV5-1

CDR3 DNA: TGTGCCAGCAGTCAGCGGGACAGGGGCTACGAGCAGTACTTC
CDR3 protein: CASSQRDRGYEQYF
clone size: -
D gene: TRBD1
J gene: TRBJ2-7
V gene: TRBV27

CDR3 DNA: TGTGCCAGCAGCTCTGGGACAGGGCTGGATACGCAGTATTTT
CDR3 protein: CASSSGTGLDTQYF
clone size: -
D gene: TRBD1
J gene: TRBJ2-3
V gene: TRBV7-3

CDR3 DNA: TGTGCCAGCAGTGCGCAGGACAGGACTAGCACAGATACGCAGTATTTT
CDR3 protein: CASSAQDRTSTDTQYF
clone size: once
D gene: TRBD1
J gene: TRBJ2-3
V gene: TRBV7-6

CDR3 DNA: TGTGCCAGCAGCTTCACAGGGAATGTTCAGCCCCAGCATTTT
CDR3 protein: CASSFTGNVQPQHF
clone size: -
D gene: -
J gene: TRBJ1-5
V gene: TRBV5-8

CDR3 DNA: TGTGCCAGCAGCCTAAGGCAGGTAGAGACCCAGTACTTC
CDR3 protein: CASSLRQVETQYF
clone size: -
D gene: -
J gene: TRBJ2-5
V gene: TRBV7-9

CDR3 DNA: TGTGCCAGCAGTTACTTAGAGCTGGGTGAGCAGTTCTTC
CDR3 protein: CASSYLELGEQFF
clone size: once
D gene: -
J gene: TRBJ2-1
V gene: TRBV6-5

CDR3 DNA: TGCGCCAGCAGCCAAGATTCATGGGATGGAACTGAAGCTTTCTTT
CDR3 protein: CASSQDSWDGTEAFF
clone size: -
D gene: -
J gene: TRBJ1-1
V gene: TRBV4-1

CDR3 DNA: TGTGCCAGCAGCTTCCGCGCGTACAATGAGCAGTTCTTC
CDR3 protein: CASSFRAYNEQFF
clone size: -
D gene: -
J gene: TRBJ2-1
V gene: TRBV11-3

CDR3 DNA: TGCGCCAGCACCCTCGATTCACAGGGGGGGAACACTGAAGCTTTCTTT
CDR3 protein: CASTLDSQGGNTEAFF
clone size: once
D gene: TRBD1
J gene: TRBJ1-1
V gene: TRBV4-1

CDR3 DNA: TGTGCCAGTAGTGTCCCCGGGACACATTATAGCAATCAGCCCCAGCATTTT
CDR3 protein: CASSVPGTHYSNQPQHF
clone size: -
D gene: -
J gene: TRBJ1-5
V gene: TRBV19

CDR3 DNA: TGTGCCAGTCGTTACCGGGACAGGGGGCGTCAAGAGACCCAGTACTTC
CDR3 protein: CASRYRDRGRQETQYF
clone size: few
D gene: TRBD1
J gene: TRBJ2-5
V gene: TRBV19

CDR3 DNA: TGTGCAGTAAGCGCACGCACAGATACGCAGTATTTT
CDR3 protein: CAVSARTDTQYF
clone size: -
D gene: -
J gene: TRBJ2-3
V gene: TRBV19

CDR3 DNA: TGTGCCAGCAGCTTTATGGTACTAGCGGGGAGTTACAATGAGCAGTTCTTC
CDR3 protein: CASSFMVLAGSYNEQFF
clone size: -
D gene: TRBD2
J gene: TRBJ2-1
V gene: TRBV11-2

CDR3 DNA: TGTGCCAGCAGCCCGGTTGGGCCTAATGAAAAACTGTTTTTT
CDR3 protein: CASSPVGPNEKLFF
clone size: -
D gene: -
J gene: TRBJ1-4
V gene: TRBV28

CDR3 DNA: TGTGCCAGCAGCTTCGGGGGCGAGCAGTACTTC
CDR3 protein: CASSFGGEQYF
clone size: -
D gene: -
J gene: TRBJ2-7
V gene: TRBV5-4

CDR3 DNA: TGTGCCAGCAGTCAATCCCCGGGCCTAAGCTCCTACAATGAGCAGTTCTTC
CDR3 protein: CASSQSPGLSSYNEQFF
clone size: -
D gene: -
J gene: TRBJ2-1
V gene: TRBV28